These 27 T cell receptor beta chains originate from one sample sequenced in a study of human T cells and chemical hapten exposure. Noted time point: patch test 1, 2 weeks after DPC sensitization. This sample's treatment: therapeutic diphenylcyclopropenone sensitization with weekly scalp DPC. Extraction yielded total RNA from whole blood (unfractionated). MiXCR, run by TCRdb on the RACE reads, gives a single entry per CDR3 protein. The sample lists 39,000 or so distinct CDR3 sequences; 4% were seen once. Sequencing used whole blood, obtained in connection with sensitization to the hapten diphenylcyclopropenone (DPC). The source of these receptors is a man in his fifties or sixties with alopecia areata. Some clones in this sample may be carry-over from other donors' samples.

This clonotype has ten or more counts. The chain combines TRBV20-1 with TRBJ2-1, with D unclear. Trimming cost V 1 base and J 4 bases, with 11 bases left between them. The CDR3 consists of 14 residues. Germline V CDR1 and CDR2: DFQATT, SNEGSKA (reference sequence). The CDR3 loop is CSARAAAAYNEQFF. CDR3 DNA sequence: TGCAGTGCTAGAGCGGCGGCGGCATACAATGAGCAGTTCTTC.

The chain employs TRBV18 and TRBJ2-1; tentative D call: TRBD2 (5 bases). The CDR3 spans 15 residues. Trimming cost V 1 base and J 0 bases, with 7 bases left between them. From germline, CDR1 is KGHSH and CDR2 LQKENI. The CDR3 loop reads CASSPQTSSYNEQFF. In DNA, the CDR3 is TGTGCCAGCTCACCACAAACTAGCTCCTACAATGAGCAGTTCTTC.

This clonotype was detected many times. V and J are TRBV4-2 and TRBJ1-5; the match to TRBD1 covers 10 bases. J was trimmed by 6 bases and V by 5 bases; bases with no gene match: 13. Looked up from germline, CDR1 is LGHNA and CDR2 is YNFKEQ. The CDR3 runs 17 residues. CDR3 sequence reads: CASSTRTGGMQGQPQHF. The CDR3 coding sequence is TGTGCCAGCAGCACCAGGACAGGGGGGATGCAGGGTCAGCCCCAGCATTTT.

This clonotype was detected ten times or more. The chain uses TRBV12-3 or TRBV12-4 and TRBJ2-5; 12 bases match TRBD1. Germline trimming cut 4 bases from V and 4 bases from J; bases unmatched to any gene: 7. The CDR3 has 16 amino acids. CDR3 in amino acids: CASSSIGDRGRETQYF. As DNA, the CDR3 is TGTGCCAGCAGTTCGATAGGGGACAGGGGGCGAGAGACCCAGTACTTC.

This clonotype was found many times. J is TRBJ1-2 and V is TRBV4-1, with no clear D. The germline V gene encodes CDR1 MGHRA and CDR2 YSYEKL. CDR3 length equals 12 residues. Trimming removed 0 bases from V and 5 bases from J, with 4 bases in between. In DNA, the CDR3 is TGCGCCAGCAGCCAAGACTCTTATGGCTACACCTTC. This encodes CASSQDSYGYTF.

This clonotype was seen many times. This rearrangement joins TRBV6-4 to TRBJ2-1; 9 bases match TRBD2. J lost 6 bases, V lost 8 bases, and 8 bases had no gene match. Germline V lookup: CDR1 MRHNA, CDR2 SNTAGT. The CDR3 runs to 14 residues. The CDR3: CASAPGLASNEQFF. As DNA, the CDR3 is TGTGCCAGCGCTCCGGGACTAGCTAGCAATGAGCAGTTCTTC.

As for this clonotype: A clone one base away is much larger, so this may be a read error. The chain combines TRBV27 with TRBJ2-6; 7 nucleotides agree with TRBD1. The CDR3 runs to 17 residues. Germline V gives CDR1 MNHEY, CDR2 SMNVEV (reference sequence). The DNA of the CDR3 is TGTGCCAGCAGTTTATCCGGGACAGCCTCTGGGGCCAACGTCCCGACTTTC. It translates to CASSLSGTASGANVPTF.

The CDR3 coding sequence is TGCAGCGTTGAAGGTTTGACAAAATCCGGGGAGCTGTTTTTT. It translates to CSVEGLTKSGELFF. The V call is TRBV29-1, the J call TRBJ2-2; D gene ambiguous. The germline CDR1 and CDR2 sequences are SQVTM and ANQGSEA. The CDR3 sequence is 14 residues long. Trimming took 1 base from V and 6 from J, leaving 12 bases between them.

Ten or more counts support this clonotype. CDR3 amino acids: CASSLWTSGRRTDTQYF. For the CDR3, the DNA is TGTGCCAGCAGCCTATGGACTAGCGGGAGGCGCACAGATACGCAGTATTTT. The V call is TRBV3-1, the J call TRBJ2-3; the match to TRBD2 covers 14 bases. The CDR3 totals 17 residues. From germline, CDR1 is LGHDT and CDR2 YNNKEL (reference sequence). Trimming removed 4 bases from V and 1 base from J; junction bases left unmatched: 4.

This clonotype was detected ten times or more. The chain links TRBV4-2 to TRBJ1-4; the match to TRBD1 covers 7 bases. CDR3 length: 15 residues. Germline CDR1 LGHNA, CDR2 YNFKEQ. Trimming took 2 bases from V and 4 from J; bases not matched to a gene: 4. CDR3 region: CASSQPGQDNEKLFF. As DNA, the CDR3 is TGTGCCAGCAGCCAACCCGGACAGGATAATGAAAAACTGTTTTTT.

This clonotype has ten or more counts. The J gene is TRBJ2-7, the V gene TRBV7-2, with 9 bases matching TRBD1. The CDR3 covers 13 residues. Trimming removed 5 bases from V and 3 bases from J; junction bases left unmatched: 2. CDR1 is SGHTA and CDR2 is FQGNSA in the germline V gene. CDR3 sequence: CASSGTGLYEQYF. CDR3 nucleotides: TGTGCCAGCAGCGGGACAGGGCTCTACGAGCAGTACTTC.

This clonotype was counted only a few times. The chain has TRBV10-2 and TRBJ2-3; D uncertain. This CDR3 has 15 residues. Germline CDR1 reads WSHSY; CDR2 reads SAAADI. The ends were cut back, 4 bases at V and 2 bases at J, with 13 bases in the middle. CDR3: CASSGATGDTDTQYF. CDR3 nucleotide sequence: TGCGCCAGCAGTGGTGCTACTGGAGACACAGATACGCAGTATTTT.

Ten or more counts support this clonotype. This rearrangement joins TRBV10-3 to TRBJ1-2; no reliable D call. The CDR3 extends over 15 amino acids. Germline values: CDR1 ENHRY, CDR2 SYGVKD. Deletions cut 6 bases from V and 0 bases from J, with 14 bases between. In DNA, the CDR3 is TGTGCCATCAGCATGACCCTGATATCTAACTATGGCTACACCTTC. Protein: CAISMTLISNYGYTF.

This clonotype was counted many times. This rearrangement joins TRBV7-9 to TRBJ2-1, with 10 nucleotides matching TRBD2. Trimming at V came to 1 base and at J to 4 bases, leaving 1 base not matched to a gene. Germline CDR1 SEHNR, CDR2 FQNEAQ (reference sequence). The CDR3 contains 15 residues. The CDR3 nucleotides read TGTGCCAGCAGCTTAGGGACTAGCGGTTACAATGAGCAGTTCTTC. Translating it yields CASSLGTSGYNEQFF. The full variable domain, its missing parts supplied by reference TRBV7-9 and TRBJ2-1, is DTGVSQNPRHKITKRGQNVTFRCDPISEHNRLYWYRQTLGQGPEFLTYFQNEAQLEKSRLLSDRFSAERPKGSFSTLEIQRTEQGDSAMYLCASSLGTSGYNEQFFGPGTRLTVL.

This clonotype was counted many times. The V gene is TRBV7-8, the J gene TRBJ2-3, with D unclear. The CDR3 runs to 13 residues. V was trimmed by 1 base and J by 6 bases, leaving 8 bases between them. Germline CDR1 SGHVS, CDR2 FQNEAQ. CDR3 in DNA: TGTGCCAGCAGCTTAGACAGAATCGATACGCAGTATTTT. The encoded protein is CASSLDRIDTQYF.

This clonotype was found many times. The V gene is TRBV5-5, the J gene TRBJ2-2; TRBD2 matches at 11 bases. CDR1 is SGHKS, CDR2 YYEKEE, per germline (reference sequence). V trimming: 3 bases; J trimming: 0 bases; junction bases outside the gene matches: 7. CDR3 length equals 18 residues. The CDR3 here is CASSSAGTSGTNTGELFF. CDR3 coding DNA: TGTGCCAGCAGCTCGGCCGGGACTAGCGGAACGAACACCGGGGAGCTGTTTTTT.

This clonotype was seen repeatedly, ten times or more. The chain recombines TRBV3-1 with TRBJ2-2; no clear D. Trimming shortened V by 2 bases and J by 0 bases, and 10 bases separated the two germline ends. The V gene's germline CDR1 is LGHDT and CDR2 YNNKEL (reference sequence). This CDR3 region has 16 residues. CDR3 DNA sequence: TGTGCCAGCAGCCAACGGCAGGCCGCGAACACCGGGGAGCTGTTTTTT. This translates into CASSQRQAANTGELFF.

This clonotype was counted at least ten times. The genes are TRBV7-2 and TRBJ2-2; D remains unclear. V was cut by 3 bases and J by 6 bases, with 17 bases left in between. CDR3 length equals 16 residues. CDR1 is SGHTA, CDR2 FQGNSA, per germline. The CDR3 protein is CASSFEWSSGAGELFF. In DNA, the CDR3 is TGTGCCAGCAGCTTCGAATGGAGTAGTGGGGCCGGGGAGCTGTTTTTT.

In this sample, this clonotype turned up many times. This chain uses TRBV12-3 or TRBV12-4 with TRBJ2-7; D uncertain. The V gene lost 6 bases and the J gene lost 1 base, with 10 bases spanning the gap. CDR3 length equals 13 residues. The CDR3 reads CASRPPRSYEQYF. For the CDR3, the DNA is TGTGCCAGCAGACCCCCGAGGTCCTACGAGCAGTACTTC.

In its sample, this clonotype was seen many times. The chain is built from TRBV7-9 and TRBJ2-7; 7 bases agree with TRBD1. The CDR3 loop spans 13 amino acids. V shed 5 bases and J 2 bases; nucleotides not matched to a gene: 3. The germline V gene has CDR1 SEHNR and CDR2 FQNEAQ (reference sequence). The CDR3 DNA sequence: TGTGCCAGCAGCGAAGGGACAGCCTACGAGCAGTACTTC. Its protein product is CASSEGTAYEQYF. The full variable domain, in which reference TRBV7-9 and TRBJ2-7 provide the parts outside the CDR3, is DTGVSQNPRHKITKRGQNVTFRCDPISEHNRLYWYRQTLGQGPEFLTYFQNEAQLEKSRLLSDRFSAERPKGSFSTLEIQRTEQGDSAMYLCASSEGTAYEQYFGPGTRLTVT.

This chain links TRBV29-1 with TRBJ2-3; TRBD2 is a possible D gene (6 bases). V lost 2 bases to trimming and J lost 9 bases, with 9 bases between them. Germline loops: CDR1 SQVTM, CDR2 ANQGSEA. The CDR3 extends over 11 amino acids. CDR3 loop: CSVESSDTQYF. CDR3 sequence (DNA): TGCAGCGTTGAATCTAGCGACACGCAGTATTTT.

This clonotype was found many times. The V call is TRBV7-2, the J call TRBJ2-5; 8 positions match TRBD2. The junction had 11 bases not matched to a gene; V was cut back by 5 bases and J by 3 bases. The germline V gene has CDR1 SGHTA and CDR2 FQGNSA. The CDR3 runs 16 residues. In nucleotides, the CDR3 is TGTGCCAGCAGCCCGTGGTTGAGCGGGAGAGAAGAGACCCAGTACTTC. This gives the protein CASSPWLSGREETQYF.

Ten or more counts support this clonotype. This chain joins TRBV5-4 and TRBJ2-1; D is perhaps TRBD1 or TRBD2 (5 bases each). The CDR3 contains 15 residues. The germline V gene has CDR1 SGHNT and CDR2 YYREEE (reference sequence). V lost 5 bases, J lost 7 bases, and 19 bases lay in between. In DNA, the CDR3 is TGTGCCAGCAGTCACCAGCGAGGGGACGGGAATGAGCAGTTCTTC. Amino acids: CASSHQRGDGNEQFF.

This clonotype came up many times. The chain couples TRBV29-1 to TRBJ1-1; 10 bases align to TRBD1. The CDR3 is made up of 17 amino acids. Trimming took 0 bases from V and 4 from J; bases not matched to a gene: 11. Germline-derived CDR1 and CDR2 are SQVTM and ANQGSEA. The CDR3 protein is CSVEDLDRGLYRTEAFF. In DNA, the CDR3 is TGCAGCGTTGAAGATCTCGACAGGGGGCTATATCGCACTGAAGCTTTCTTT.

This clonotype was picked up many times. CDR3 amino acids: CSGSSSWDTEAFF. The CDR3 DNA sequence: TGCAGTGGCAGCAGTTCGTGGGACACTGAAGCTTTCTTT. The chain combines TRBV20-1 with TRBJ1-1; the D is unclear. Trimming cost V 7 bases and J 3 bases, with 15 bases left between them. Germline V gene sequence: CDR1 DFQATT, CDR2 SNEGSKA (reference sequence). The CDR3 covers 13 residues.

This clonotype came up many times. The chain links TRBV11-2 to TRBJ2-3; D possibly corresponds to TRBD2 (6 bases). The CDR3 loop spans 15 amino acids. The V and J ends lost 1 base and 4 bases respectively, with 12 bases between them. The V gene's germline CDR1 is SGHAT and CDR2 FQNNGV. This CDR3 reads CASSLGLASADTQYF. CDR3 nucleotide sequence: TGTGCCAGCAGCTTAGGGCTAGCGAGCGCAGATACGCAGTATTTT.

The table lists this clonotype with many counts. DNA for the CDR3: TGCAGTGCTCACCCGCGGCTAGCGGGCGAGCAGTACTTC. It specifies CSAHPRLAGEQYF. The chain carries TRBV20-1 and TRBJ2-7, with 8 bases fitting TRBD2. CDR1 and CDR2 (germline): DFQATT, SNEGSKA (reference sequence). V shed 5 bases and J 6 bases; nucleotides not matched to a gene: 9. CDR3 length: 13 residues.